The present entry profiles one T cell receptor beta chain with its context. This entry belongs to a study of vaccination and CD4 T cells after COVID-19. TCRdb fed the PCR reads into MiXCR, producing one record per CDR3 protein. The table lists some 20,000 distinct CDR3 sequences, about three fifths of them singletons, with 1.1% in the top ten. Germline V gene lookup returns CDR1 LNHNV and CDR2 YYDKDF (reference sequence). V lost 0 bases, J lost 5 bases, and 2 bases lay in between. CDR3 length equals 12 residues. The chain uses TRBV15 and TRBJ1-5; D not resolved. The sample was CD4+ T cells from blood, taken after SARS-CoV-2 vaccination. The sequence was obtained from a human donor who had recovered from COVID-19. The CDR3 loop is CATSRDDQPQHF. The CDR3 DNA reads TGTGCCACCAGCAGAGATGATCAGCCCCAGCATTTT.